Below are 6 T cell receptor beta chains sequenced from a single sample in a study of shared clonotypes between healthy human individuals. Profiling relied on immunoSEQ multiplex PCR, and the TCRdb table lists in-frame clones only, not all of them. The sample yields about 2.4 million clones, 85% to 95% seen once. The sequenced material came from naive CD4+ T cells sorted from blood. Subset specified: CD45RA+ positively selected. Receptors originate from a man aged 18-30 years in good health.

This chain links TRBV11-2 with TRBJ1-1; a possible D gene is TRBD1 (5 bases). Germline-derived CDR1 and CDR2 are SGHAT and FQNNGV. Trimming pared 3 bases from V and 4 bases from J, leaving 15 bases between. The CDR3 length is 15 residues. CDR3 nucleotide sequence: TGTGCCAGCAGCTTCGCCCCGGGGGATTCCACTGAAGCTTTCTTT. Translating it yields CASSFAPGDSTEAFF.

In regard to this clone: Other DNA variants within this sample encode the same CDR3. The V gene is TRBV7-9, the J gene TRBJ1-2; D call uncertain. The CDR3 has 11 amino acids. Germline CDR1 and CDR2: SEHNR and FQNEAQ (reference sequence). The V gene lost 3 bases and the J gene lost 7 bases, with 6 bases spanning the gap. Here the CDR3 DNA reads TGTGCCAGCAGCTTGGGCGGTGGCTACACCTTC. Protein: CASSLGGGYTF.

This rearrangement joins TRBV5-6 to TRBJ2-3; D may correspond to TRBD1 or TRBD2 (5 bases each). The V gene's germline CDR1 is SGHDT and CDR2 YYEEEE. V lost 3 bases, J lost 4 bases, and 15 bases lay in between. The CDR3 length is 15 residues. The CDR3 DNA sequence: TGTGCCAGCAGCTCCAGAGGGGAGCGGCCAGATACGCAGTATTTT. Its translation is CASSSRGERPDTQYF.

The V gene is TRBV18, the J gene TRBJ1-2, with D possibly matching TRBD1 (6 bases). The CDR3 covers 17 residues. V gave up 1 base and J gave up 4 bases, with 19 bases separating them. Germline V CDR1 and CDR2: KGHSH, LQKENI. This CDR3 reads CASSPRAEGGSAYGYTF. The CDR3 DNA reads TGTGCCAGCTCACCACGGGCAGAGGGGGGATCGGCCTATGGCTACACCTTC. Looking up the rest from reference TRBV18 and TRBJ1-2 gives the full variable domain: NAGVMQNPRHLVRRRGQEARLRCSPMKGHSHVYWYRQLPEEGLKFMVYLQKENIIDESGMPKERFSAEFPKEGPSILRIQQVVRGDSAAYFCASSPRAEGGSAYGYTFGSGTRLTVV.

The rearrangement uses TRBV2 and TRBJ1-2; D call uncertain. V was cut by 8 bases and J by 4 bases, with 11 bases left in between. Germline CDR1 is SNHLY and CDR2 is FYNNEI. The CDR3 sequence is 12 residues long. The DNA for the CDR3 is TGTGCCAGCCGAGGTATGGTCTATGGCTACACCTTC. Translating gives CASRGMVYGYTF.

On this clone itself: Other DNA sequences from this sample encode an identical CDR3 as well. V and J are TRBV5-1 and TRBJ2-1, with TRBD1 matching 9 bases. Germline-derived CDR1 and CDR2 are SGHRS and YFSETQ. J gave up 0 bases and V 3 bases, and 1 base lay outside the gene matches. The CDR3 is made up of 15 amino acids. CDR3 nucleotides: TGCGCCAGCAGCTCGGGACAGGGCTCCTACAATGAGCAGTTCTTC. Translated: CASSSGQGSYNEQFF. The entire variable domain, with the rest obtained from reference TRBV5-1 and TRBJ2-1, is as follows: KAGVTQTPRYLIKTRGQQVTLSCSPISGHRSVSWYQQTPGQGLQFLFEYFSETQRNKGNFPGRFSGRQFSNSRSEMNVSTLELGDSALYLCASSSGQGSYNEQFFGPGTRLTVL.